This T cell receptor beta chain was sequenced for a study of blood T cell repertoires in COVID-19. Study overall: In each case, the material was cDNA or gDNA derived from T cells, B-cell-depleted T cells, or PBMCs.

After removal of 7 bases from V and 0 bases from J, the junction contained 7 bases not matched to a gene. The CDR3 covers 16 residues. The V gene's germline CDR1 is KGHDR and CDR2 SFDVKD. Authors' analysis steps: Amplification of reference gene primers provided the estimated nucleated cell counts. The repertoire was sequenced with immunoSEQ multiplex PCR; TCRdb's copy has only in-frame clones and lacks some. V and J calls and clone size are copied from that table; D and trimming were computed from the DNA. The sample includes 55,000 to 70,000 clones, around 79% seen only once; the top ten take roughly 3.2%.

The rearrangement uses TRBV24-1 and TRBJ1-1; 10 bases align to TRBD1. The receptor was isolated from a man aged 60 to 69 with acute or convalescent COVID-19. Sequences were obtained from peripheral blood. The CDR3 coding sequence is TGTGCCACCAGGAAGGGGGGACAGGGGATGAACACTGAAGCTTTCTTT. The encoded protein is CATRKGGQGMNTEAFF.